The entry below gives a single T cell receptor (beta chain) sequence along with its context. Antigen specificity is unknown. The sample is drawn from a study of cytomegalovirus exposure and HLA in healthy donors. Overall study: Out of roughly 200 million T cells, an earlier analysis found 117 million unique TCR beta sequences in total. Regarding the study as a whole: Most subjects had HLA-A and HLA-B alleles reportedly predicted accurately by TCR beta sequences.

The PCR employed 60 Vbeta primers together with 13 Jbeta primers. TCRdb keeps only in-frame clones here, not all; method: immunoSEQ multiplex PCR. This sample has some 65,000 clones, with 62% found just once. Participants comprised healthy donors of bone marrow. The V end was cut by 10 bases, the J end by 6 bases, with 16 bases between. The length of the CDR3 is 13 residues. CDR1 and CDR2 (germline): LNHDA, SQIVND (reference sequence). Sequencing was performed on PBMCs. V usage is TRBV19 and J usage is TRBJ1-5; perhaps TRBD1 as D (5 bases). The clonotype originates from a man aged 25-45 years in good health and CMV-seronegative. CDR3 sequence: CATSSQGGQPQHF. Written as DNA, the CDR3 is TGTGCCACCTCTTCGCAGGGCGGTCAGCCCCAGCATTTT.